This entry describes one TCR beta chain. The specificity of this receptor is unknown. Within one base of it there is no much larger clone, and no base qualities were kept. TCRbeta CDR3 regions were amplified from genomic DNA by means of the immunoSEQ Assay, a bias-controlled multiplex PCR. The authors' pipeline ran thus. The number of nucleated cells in each sample was estimated by amplification of reference gene primers within the assay. Sequence reads were collapsed and filtered to measure the absolute abundance of every unique TCRbeta CDR3 rearrangement. For each sample, productive Simpson clonality was calculated as the square root of Simpson's diversity index across productive rearrangements. The table comes from immuneACCESS by way of TCRdb, which keeps in-frame sequences with V and J called. Part of the clones is missing from these tables; in studies checked, under half for an unresolved V gene and the rest for unknown reasons. V and J calls and clone size are those listed in that table; D and trimming were worked out from the DNA. In this sample the table shows around 250,000 clones, 88% of which occur a single time. The top ten constitute 10% of the sample.

The data were taken from a study of blood T cell repertoires in COVID-19 (dated by TCRdb to the early 2020s). For context, the study as a whole: Collaborator samples came from the United States, Italy and Spain and covered acute and convalescent phases of COVID-19. The prospective study material was composed of cDNA or gDNA derived from T cells, B-cell-depleted T cells, or PBMCs. Deeply sampled blood TCRbeta repertoires from subjects exposed to, actively infected with, or recovered from COVID-19 were included in the dataset. The repertoires were made available in a free public database intended to serve as a resource for research on the immune response to SARS-CoV-2. The samples were drawn from the first 160 participants of the ongoing ImmuneRACE study and from 1,254 subjects provided by 6 global collaborators. Sample metadata almost always included a de-identified subject ID, COVID-19 status, age in years and sex. Where available, HLA class I and class II types were taken from metadata supplied by the sample provider and were not determined by assay-based typing. Overall study results and their limits: The quantity of clinical and demographic metadata differed by source and by participant and was supplied without curation.

One collaborating source in Seattle enrolled patients while the patients were actively infected and followed the patients over time throughout the course of disease. The collaborating institutions used their own protocols to collect whole blood in K2EDTA tubes. Collaborator samples were shipped for TCRbeta analysis as frozen whole blood, isolated PBMCs, or DNA extracted from either sample type. The germline V gene sets CDR1 to SGHAT and CDR2 to FQNNGV. The CDR3 sequence holds 13 residues, the cysteine and phenylalanine included. This entry keeps only the CDR3 DNA: 39 bases, framed from base 1. V is clipped by 1 base and J by 4 bases, and the sequence between their germline boundaries is 7 bases long.

This sequence originates from a woman in her 70s with COVID-19, enrolled during active disease. The sequenced sample consisted of peripheral blood. The V and J segments used are TRBV11-2 and TRBJ2-5; tentative D gene TRBD2, with 6 bases matching. The CDR3 is CASSLAGVETQYF. The nucleotide sequence reads TGTGCCAGCAGCTTAGCGGGAGTAGAGACCCAGTACTTC.